A selection of T cell receptor beta chains follows, all from one sample in a study of vaccination and CD4 T cells after COVID-19. Their target antigens are unknown. TCRdb re-called the PCR reads through MiXCR, storing one row per CDR3 protein. The repertoire holds around 6,800 distinct CDR3 sequences, with around 40% as singletons. The sample comprised CD4+ T cells from blood, cultured in vitro. The receptors here all came from a human donor in good health. CDR3s include the opening cysteine and the closing phenylalanine or tryptophan. The D gene is left open where the match is weak. Clone size is stated in some rows and not others, as once, few, many or a class when expanded.

v_call: TRBV7-2
j_call: TRBJ2-6
d_call: .
clone_size: .
cdr3_aa: CASSLSYSGANVLTF
cdr3_nt: TGTGCCAGCAGCCTTTCTTACTCTGGGGCCAACGTCCTGACTTTC

v_call: TRBV5-1
j_call: TRBJ2-7
d_call: TRBD1
clone_size: .
cdr3_aa: CASSPGTGGNYEQYF
cdr3_nt: TGCGCCAGCAGCCCTGGGACAGGGGGGAACTACGAGCAGTACTTC

v_call: TRBV24-1
j_call: TRBJ1-2
d_call: .
clone_size: .
cdr3_aa: CATSDSNTFYGYTF
cdr3_nt: TGTGCCACCAGTGATTCTAATACTTTCTATGGCTACACCTTC

v_call: TRBV20-1
j_call: TRBJ1-1
d_call: .
clone_size: .
cdr3_aa: CSAGTYYTEAFF
cdr3_nt: TGCAGTGCTGGGACGTACTACACTGAAGCTTTCTTT

v_call: TRBV6-1
j_call: TRBJ2-2
d_call: .
clone_size: few
cdr3_aa: CASSEEASSGELFF
cdr3_nt: TGTGCCAGCAGTGAAGAGGCCTCCTCCGGGGAGCTGTTTTTT

v_call: TRBV6-2/TRBV6-3
j_call: TRBJ2-3
d_call: TRBD2
clone_size: .
cdr3_aa: CASGTSGGADTQYF
cdr3_nt: TGTGCCAGCGGAACGAGCGGGGGGGCAGATACGCAGTATTTT

v_call: TRBV7-8
j_call: TRBJ2-2
d_call: .
clone_size: .
cdr3_aa: CASSLAWGNTGELFF
cdr3_nt: TGTGCCAGCAGCTTAGCATGGGGTAACACCGGGGAGCTGTTTTTT

v_call: TRBV20-1
j_call: TRBJ2-3
d_call: .
clone_size: .
cdr3_aa: CSAKLGWYTDTQYF
cdr3_nt: TGCAGTGCCAAACTAGGGTGGTACACAGATACGCAGTATTTT

v_call: TRBV20-1
j_call: TRBJ1-5
d_call: .
clone_size: .
cdr3_aa: CSARGVREGPQHF
cdr3_nt: TGCAGTGCTAGAGGGGTCCGTGAAGGGCCCCAGCATTTT

v_call: TRBV20-1
j_call: TRBJ1-6
d_call: .
clone_size: .
cdr3_aa: CSAQDISDSPLHF
cdr3_nt: TGCAGTGCTCAAGACATCTCGGATTCACCCCTCCACTTT

v_call: TRBV6-5
j_call: TRBJ1-2
d_call: .
clone_size: .
cdr3_aa: CASSYDSGTSYGYTF
cdr3_nt: TGTGCCAGCAGTTACGATTCCGGGACGTCCTATGGCTACACCTTC

v_call: TRBV7-9
j_call: TRBJ1-1
d_call: .
clone_size: .
cdr3_aa: CASSPPQNEAFF
cdr3_nt: TGTGCCAGCAGCCCCCCGCAGAATGAAGCTTTCTTT

v_call: TRBV25-1
j_call: TRBJ1-5
d_call: .
clone_size: .
cdr3_aa: CASSEGGWNQPQHF
cdr3_nt: TGTGCCAGCAGTGAGGGTGGCTGGAATCAGCCCCAGCATTTT

v_call: TRBV7-3
j_call: TRBJ2-5
d_call: TRBD2
clone_size: .
cdr3_aa: CASSFSGGKETQYF
cdr3_nt: TGTGCCAGCAGCTTCAGCGGGGGAAAAGAGACCCAGTACTTC

v_call: TRBV29-1
j_call: TRBJ1-2
d_call: .
clone_size: few
cdr3_aa: CSAFTDYGYTF
cdr3_nt: TGCAGCGCCTTTACAGATTATGGCTACACCTTC

v_call: TRBV19
j_call: TRBJ1-6
d_call: TRBD1
clone_size: .
cdr3_aa: CATGGRDRVRSPLHF
cdr3_nt: TGTGCCACCGGGGGCCGGGACAGGGTTCGTTCACCCCTCCACTTT

v_call: TRBV27
j_call: TRBJ2-2
d_call: .
clone_size: .
cdr3_aa: CATGPSVAGELFF
cdr3_nt: TGTGCCACCGGGCCTTCGGTGGCCGGGGAGCTGTTTTTT

v_call: TRBV7-9
j_call: TRBJ2-1
d_call: TRBD2
clone_size: .
cdr3_aa: CASSSSGYLADSYNEQFF
cdr3_nt: TGTGCCAGCAGCTCCTCGGGCTACCTAGCGGACTCCTACAATGAGCAGTTCTTC

v_call: TRBV7-9
j_call: TRBJ1-3
d_call: .
clone_size: .
cdr3_aa: CASSLVDSSGNTIYF
cdr3_nt: TGTGCCAGCAGCTTAGTTGACAGCTCTGGAAACACCATATATTTT

v_call: TRBV6-5
j_call: TRBJ2-5
d_call: TRBD2
clone_size: .
cdr3_aa: CASSYGTSGTQETQYF
cdr3_nt: TGTGCCAGCAGTTATGGGACTAGCGGTACCCAAGAGACCCAGTACTTC

v_call: TRBV11-2
j_call: TRBJ2-7
d_call: .
clone_size: few
cdr3_aa: CASSLTRYEQYF
cdr3_nt: TGTGCCAGCAGCTTAACCAGATACGAGCAGTACTTC

v_call: TRBV6-1
j_call: TRBJ1-5
d_call: .
clone_size: .
cdr3_aa: CASGATSYNQPQHF
cdr3_nt: TGTGCCAGCGGGGCGACAAGTTACAATCAGCCCCAGCATTTT

v_call: TRBV6-5
j_call: TRBJ1-1
d_call: .
clone_size: once
cdr3_aa: CASSYSNKGLTEAFF
cdr3_nt: TGTGCCAGCAGTTACTCGAATAAGGGATTAACTGAAGCTTTCTTT

v_call: TRBV20-1
j_call: TRBJ1-1
d_call: .
clone_size: .
cdr3_aa: CSAMGPNTEAFF
cdr3_nt: TGCAGTGCTATGGGCCCGAACACTGAAGCTTTCTTT

v_call: TRBV7-2
j_call: TRBJ2-3
d_call: .
clone_size: .
cdr3_aa: CASSLATDTQYF
cdr3_nt: TGTGCCAGCAGCTTAGCGACTGATACGCAGTATTTT

v_call: TRBV7-6
j_call: TRBJ2-7
d_call: .
clone_size: few
cdr3_aa: CASSLVGGGAYEQYF
cdr3_nt: TGTGCCAGCAGCTTAGTAGGAGGGGGGGCCTACGAGCAGTACTTC

v_call: TRBV6-5
j_call: TRBJ1-3
d_call: TRBD1
clone_size: .
cdr3_aa: CASSTSTGPGNTIYF
cdr3_nt: TGTGCCAGCAGTACCTCGACAGGGCCTGGAAACACCATATATTTT

v_call: TRBV6-1
j_call: TRBJ2-2
d_call: TRBD1
clone_size: few
cdr3_aa: CASREPGQGSGELFF
cdr3_nt: TGTGCCAGCAGGGAACCTGGACAGGGGTCCGGGGAGCTGTTTTTT

v_call: TRBV10-1
j_call: TRBJ2-1
d_call: .
clone_size: .
cdr3_aa: CASSVSGPDNEQFF
cdr3_nt: TGCGCCAGCAGTGTGAGTGGACCGGACAATGAGCAGTTCTTC

v_call: TRBV20-1
j_call: TRBJ2-3
d_call: .
clone_size: few
cdr3_aa: CSARVGSDTQYF
cdr3_nt: TGCAGTGCTAGAGTCGGTTCAGATACGCAGTATTTT

v_call: TRBV6-1
j_call: TRBJ2-5
d_call: .
clone_size: few
cdr3_aa: CASSDRAEETQYF
cdr3_nt: TGTGCCAGCAGCGACAGAGCCGAAGAGACCCAGTACTTC

v_call: TRBV7-2
j_call: TRBJ1-5
d_call: .
clone_size: .
cdr3_aa: CASSFLLMQPQHF
cdr3_nt: TGTGCCAGCAGCTTCCTCCTTATGCAGCCCCAGCATTTT

v_call: TRBV10-2
j_call: TRBJ2-3
d_call: TRBD2
clone_size: .
cdr3_aa: CATCRGGGGTDTQYF
cdr3_nt: TGCGCCACCTGCCGGGGCGGGGGGGGCACAGATACGCAGTATTTT

v_call: TRBV29-1
j_call: TRBJ2-5
d_call: .
clone_size: .
cdr3_aa: CSVEEMGETQYF
cdr3_nt: TGCAGCGTTGAGGAGATGGGAGAGACCCAGTACTTC

v_call: TRBV27
j_call: TRBJ2-1
d_call: TRBD2
clone_size: few
cdr3_aa: CASSFPGLAGNEQFF
cdr3_nt: TGTGCCAGCAGTTTCCCAGGACTAGCCGGCAATGAGCAGTTCTTC

v_call: TRBV2
j_call: TRBJ2-1
d_call: .
clone_size: few
cdr3_aa: CARSGSYNEQFF
cdr3_nt: TGTGCCCGCTCGGGCTCCTACAATGAGCAGTTCTTC

v_call: TRBV5-1
j_call: TRBJ1-6
d_call: .
clone_size: .
cdr3_aa: CASSLEEGSPLHF
cdr3_nt: TGCGCCAGCAGCTTGGAGGAAGGTTCACCCCTCCACTTT

v_call: TRBV7-8
j_call: TRBJ2-7
d_call: .
clone_size: .
cdr3_aa: CASSLAAWYEQYF
cdr3_nt: TGTGCCAGCAGCTTAGCAGCCTGGTACGAGCAGTACTTC

v_call: TRBV7-9
j_call: TRBJ2-3
d_call: TRBD1
clone_size: .
cdr3_aa: CASSPLFGTGIQYF
cdr3_nt: TGTGCCAGCAGCCCACTCTTTGGGACAGGGATCCAGTATTTT

v_call: TRBV25-1
j_call: TRBJ2-1
d_call: .
clone_size: .
cdr3_aa: CASRGQGFALNNEQFF
cdr3_nt: TGTGCCAGCAGGGGGCAGGGGTTCGCCTTGAACAATGAGCAGTTCTTC

v_call: TRBV25-1
j_call: TRBJ1-1
d_call: .
clone_size: .
cdr3_aa: CASRETTSNTEAFF
cdr3_nt: TGTGCCAGCAGAGAGACAACTTCGAACACTGAAGCTTTCTTT

v_call: TRBV25-1
j_call: TRBJ1-6
d_call: .
clone_size: .
cdr3_aa: CASSGVAPYNSPLHF
cdr3_nt: TGTGCCAGCAGTGGAGTCGCGCCCTATAATTCACCCCTCCACTTT

v_call: TRBV6-1
j_call: TRBJ2-5
d_call: .
clone_size: few
cdr3_aa: CASSGGGLGEETQYF
cdr3_nt: TGTGCCAGCAGTGGGGGTGGCCTAGGGGAAGAGACCCAGTACTTC

v_call: TRBV23-1
j_call: TRBJ2-7
d_call: .
clone_size: .
cdr3_aa: CASSQSTESANYEQYF
cdr3_nt: TGCGCCAGCAGTCAATCGACCGAGTCAGCGAACTACGAGCAGTACTTC

v_call: TRBV6-1
j_call: TRBJ1-2
d_call: .
clone_size: .
cdr3_aa: CASRPLVDGYTF
cdr3_nt: TGTGCCAGCCGACCGTTGGTTGATGGCTACACCTTC

v_call: TRBV6-2/TRBV6-3
j_call: TRBJ1-5
d_call: .
clone_size: few
cdr3_aa: CASSYSRGNQPQHF
cdr3_nt: TGTGCCAGCAGTTACAGCAGGGGCAATCAGCCCCAGCATTTT

v_call: TRBV28
j_call: TRBJ1-2
d_call: .
clone_size: few
cdr3_aa: CASSPDGREGYGYTF
cdr3_nt: TGTGCCAGCAGTCCAGACGGCAGGGAAGGCTATGGCTACACCTTC

v_call: TRBV11-2
j_call: TRBJ2-7
d_call: .
clone_size: few
cdr3_aa: CASRGIRHEQYF
cdr3_nt: TGTGCCAGCAGGGGGATCCGGCACGAGCAGTACTTC

v_call: TRBV7-6
j_call: TRBJ1-3
d_call: TRBD1
clone_size: .
cdr3_aa: CASSPGTGSSGNTIYF
cdr3_nt: TGTGCCAGCAGCCCAGGGACAGGTAGCTCTGGAAACACCATATATTTT

v_call: TRBV5-4
j_call: TRBJ1-6
d_call: .
clone_size: .
cdr3_aa: CASSLDRNNSPLHF
cdr3_nt: TGTGCCAGCAGCCTCGACAGGAATAATTCACCCCTCCACTTT

v_call: TRBV7-9
j_call: TRBJ2-7
d_call: .
clone_size: .
cdr3_aa: CASSYAGARIYEQYF
cdr3_nt: TGTGCCAGCAGTTACGCCGGGGCTAGAATCTACGAGCAGTACTTC

v_call: TRBV7-6
j_call: TRBJ2-4
d_call: .
clone_size: .
cdr3_aa: CASSRGAGNIQYF
cdr3_nt: TGTGCCAGCTCAAGGGGCGCAGGGAACATTCAGTACTTC

v_call: TRBV10-2
j_call: TRBJ2-1
d_call: .
clone_size: .
cdr3_aa: CASSKADYNEQFF
cdr3_nt: TGCGCCAGCAGTAAAGCGGACTACAATGAGCAGTTCTTC

v_call: TRBV7-8
j_call: TRBJ1-5
d_call: .
clone_size: few
cdr3_aa: CASSLEGSSNQPQHF
cdr3_nt: TGTGCCAGCAGCTTAGAAGGCAGTAGCAATCAGCCCCAGCATTTT